Below, one T cell receptor (beta chain) is given with its context. The V end lost 4 bases, the J end lost 7 bases, and 19 bases lay between the germline ends. Germline V gives CDR1 MNHEY, CDR2 SMNVEV (reference sequence). This CDR3 is 15 amino acids long. This record comes from a study of T cell changes during pregnancy in multiple sclerosis. Clones were read by immunoSEQ multiplex PCR, and TCRdb kept only the in-frame ones, dropping some. The data contain about 62,000 clones, over 80% of them seen just once; the ten biggest clones take up around 2.5%. The gene calls are TRBV27 and TRBJ1-2; a weak D match, TRBD1 (6 bases). The sequence was obtained from a female donor in good health, enrolled as a control in a pregnancy study. Here the sequenced sample was peripheral blood, taken in the second trimester of pregnancy. In nucleotides, the CDR3 is TGTGCCAGCAGTTGGGGGGGGCAGGGGTCGTTTGGCTACACCTTC. Its translation is CASSWGGQGSFGYTF.